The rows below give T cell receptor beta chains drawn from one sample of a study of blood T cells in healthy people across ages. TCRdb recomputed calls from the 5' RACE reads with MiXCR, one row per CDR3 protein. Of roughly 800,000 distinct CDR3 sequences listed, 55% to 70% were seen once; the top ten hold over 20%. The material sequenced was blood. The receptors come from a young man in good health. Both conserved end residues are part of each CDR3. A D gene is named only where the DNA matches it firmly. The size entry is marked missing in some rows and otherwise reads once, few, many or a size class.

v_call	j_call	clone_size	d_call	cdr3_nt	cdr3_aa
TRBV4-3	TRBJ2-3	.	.	TGCGCCAGCAGCCAAGGGGACCCCGGGGATACGCAGTATTTT	CASSQGDPGDTQYF
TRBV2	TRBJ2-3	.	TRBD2	TGTGCCAGCAGAGAACTAGCGGGAGGGCCGTCAGATACGCAGTATTTT	CASRELAGGPSDTQYF
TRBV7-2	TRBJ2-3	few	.	TGTGCCAGCAGCGACCTCCTCGGTACGCAGTATTTT	CASSDLLGTQYF
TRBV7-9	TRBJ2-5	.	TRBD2	TGTGCCAGCAGCTTAACGGGAGGTCATTTCGGTGAGCAGTACTTC	CASSLTGGHFGEQYF
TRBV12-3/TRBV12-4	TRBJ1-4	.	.	TGTGCCAGCAGGATAAGGGGGACTAATGAAAAACTGTTTTTT	CASRIRGTNEKLFF
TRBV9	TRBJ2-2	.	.	TGTGCCAGCACGATCCGGAGGGAGTCACACACCGGGGAGCTGTTTTTT	CASTIRRESHTGELFF
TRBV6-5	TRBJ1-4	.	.	TGTGCCAGCAGACGATCGTGGGGGAATAATGAAAAACTGTTTTTT	CASRRSWGNNEKLFF
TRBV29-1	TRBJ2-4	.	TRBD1	TGCAGCGTCCGGACAGGGGGTCGCGGGGGGACCTTAGCCAAAAACATTCAGTACTTC	CSVRTGGRGGTLAKNIQYF
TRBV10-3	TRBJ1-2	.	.	TGTGCCATCCGCGTAACTGACAGTCCCAACTATGGCTACACCTTC	CAIRVTDSPNYGYTF
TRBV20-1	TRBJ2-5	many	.	TGCAGTGCTCCCCGGTTGCAAGAGACCCAGTACTTC	CSAPRLQETQYF
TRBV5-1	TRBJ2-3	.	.	TGCGCCAGCAGCTTGGGGGCCAAAGATACGCAGTATTTT	CASSLGAKDTQYF
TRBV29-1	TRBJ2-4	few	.	TGCAGCGTTGTGACCCACAGTTTCCCCCTGAGAGGCAAGTACTTC	CSVVTHSFPLRGKYF
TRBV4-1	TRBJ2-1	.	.	TGCGCCAGCAGCCAAGGCAGGGGTAGTGATGAGCAGTTCTTC	CASSQGRGSDEQFF
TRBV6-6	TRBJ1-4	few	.	TGTGCCAGCAGTCCCCCAGCGGGAAAACTGTTTTTT	CASSPPAGKLFF
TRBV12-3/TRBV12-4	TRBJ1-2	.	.	TGTGCCAGCACCGAAACAGCGAACTATGGCTACACCTTC	CASTETANYGYTF
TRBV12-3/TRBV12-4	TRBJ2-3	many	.	TGTGCCAGCAGTTTACAGGGGACGGGAGATACGCAGTATTTT	CASSLQGTGDTQYF
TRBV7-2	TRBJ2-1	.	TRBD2	TGTGCCAGCAGCTTAGGCGGGGGGCTGGGCGGTGAGCAGTTCTTC	CASSLGGGLGGEQFF
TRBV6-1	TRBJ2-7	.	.	TGTGCCAGCAGCCGACAGACCTACGAGCAGTACTTC	CASSRQTYEQYF
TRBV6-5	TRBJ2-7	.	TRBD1	TGTGCCAGCAGTTATAGGGGACAGGAGCCCTACGAGCAGTACTTC	CASSYRGQEPYEQYF
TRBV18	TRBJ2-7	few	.	TGTGCCAGCTCACTTCCCCCCCCTCGAACCGGATTTTACGAGCAGTACTTC	CASSLPPPRTGFYEQYF
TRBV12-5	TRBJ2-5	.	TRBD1	TGTGCTAGTGGTTTGGGCCTGGACAGGGAGACCCAGTACTTC	CASGLGLDRETQYF
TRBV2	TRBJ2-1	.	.	TGTGCCAGCAGTTACTTGACAGAGGGTGAGCAGTTCTTC	CASSYLTEGEQFF
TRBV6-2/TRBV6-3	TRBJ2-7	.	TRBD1	TGTGCCAGCAGTACCTACCCCGGGACAGGGACCTACGAGCAGTACTTC	CASSTYPGTGTYEQYF
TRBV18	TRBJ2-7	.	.	TGTGCCAGCTCACCACGGGAGGCGGGAAACGAGCAGTACTTC	CASSPREAGNEQYF
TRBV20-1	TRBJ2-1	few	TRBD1	TGCAGTGCTAGAGGGGACAGGGCCAATGAGCAGTTCTTC	CSARGDRANEQFF
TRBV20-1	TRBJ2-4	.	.	TGCAGTGTTCGGCGGACTATCCAAATGGAGCAGTACTTC	CSVRRTIQMEQYF
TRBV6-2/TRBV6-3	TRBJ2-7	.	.	TGTGCCAGCCGGGACTCCTACAATGAGCAGTACTTC	CASRDSYNEQYF
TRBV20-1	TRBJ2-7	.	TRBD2	TGCAGTGCTTTGGGGACTAGCGAGACCTACGAGCAGTACTTC	CSALGTSETYEQYF
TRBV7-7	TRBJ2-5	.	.	TGTGCTAGCAGCTTAGGACTCCAGGGCGGGGAGACCCAGTACTTC	CASSLGLQGGETQYF
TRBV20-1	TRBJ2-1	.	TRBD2	TGCAGTGCCACACTAGCGGGAGGGGATGAGCAGTTCTTC	CSATLAGGDEQFF
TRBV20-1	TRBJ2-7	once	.	TGCAGTGCTATGGGGTCAGTCTCCTACGAGCAGTACTTC	CSAMGSVSYEQYF
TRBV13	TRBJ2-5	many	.	TGTGCCAGCAGCAACCGGGACGCACTAGAGACCCAGTACTTC	CASSNRDALETQYF
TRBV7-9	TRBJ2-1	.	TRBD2	TGTGCCAGCAGCAACGGGGGGGACAATGTGCAGTTCTTC	CASSNGGDNVQFF
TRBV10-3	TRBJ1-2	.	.	TGTGCCACCAAGGCAGGGGACACCTATGGCTACACCTTC	CATKAGDTYGYTF
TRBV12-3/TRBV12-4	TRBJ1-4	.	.	TGTGCCAGCAGTTTTGGTGGGGGAGGTGAAAAACTGTTTTTT	CASSFGGGGEKLFF
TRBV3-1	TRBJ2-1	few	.	TGTGCCAGCAGCCAAGAATTGAGTGAGCAGTTCTTC	CASSQELSEQFF
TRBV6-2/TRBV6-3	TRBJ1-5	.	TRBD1	TGTGCCAGCAATCAACTGGACAGGGGGCTTCTTCAGCCCCAGCATTTT	CASNQLDRGLLQPQHF
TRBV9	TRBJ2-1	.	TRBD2	TGTGCCAGCAGCGTTCAACTAGCGGCCTACAATGAGCAGTTCTTC	CASSVQLAAYNEQFF
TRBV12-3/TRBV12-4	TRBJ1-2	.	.	TGTGCCAGCAGTTTAGGAACGGTCGGCTATGGCTACACCTTC	CASSLGTVGYGYTF
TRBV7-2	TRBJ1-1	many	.	TGTGCCAGCAGCTTAGCGCAAGGGGGTACTGAAGCTTTCTTT	CASSLAQGGTEAFF
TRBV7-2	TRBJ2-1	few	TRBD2	TGTGCCAGCAGCTTAGATGGGACTAGCGGGGGGTACAATGAGCAGTTCTTC	CASSLDGTSGGYNEQFF
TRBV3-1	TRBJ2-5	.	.	TGTGCCAGCAGCCAAGGGACCCCGCGGACTCGAGAAGAGACCCAGTACTTC	CASSQGTPRTREETQYF
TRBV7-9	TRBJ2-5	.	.	TGTGCCAGCAGCCCCGAGGTATCGGAGACCCAGTACTTC	CASSPEVSETQYF
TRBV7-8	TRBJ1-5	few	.	TGTGCCAGCAGCCAAGACAGTTATAGCAATCAGCCCCAGCATTTT	CASSQDSYSNQPQHF
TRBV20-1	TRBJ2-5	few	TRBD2	TGCAGTGCCGAGACTAGCGGGGGGCGACAAGAGACCCAGTACTTC	CSAETSGGRQETQYF
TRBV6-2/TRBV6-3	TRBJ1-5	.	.	TGTGCCAGCAGTTACTCGATTGGTTTAGGGACTAATAGCAATCAGCCCCAGCATTTT	CASSYSIGLGTNSNQPQHF